This TCR beta chain was captured in a study of beta chain features in type 1 diabetes. On the study more broadly: Age, gender, cell numbers and subset yield matched between patients and controls. Study-level points and caveats: At VDJ recombination sites, type 1 diabetes patients had fewer insertions and more deleted nucleotides. People with Type 1 diabetes carried modestly yet significantly shorter TCRB CDR3s in all four CD4+ subsets.

The entirety of the isolated RNA underwent reverse transcription, so expressed TCRB transcripts were sequenced. An average around 3.3 million reads came from naive, central memory and regulatory T cell samples. The data were produced by immunoSEQ multiplex PCR, yet TCRdb's version contains in-frame clones alone and is incomplete. The data show 900,000 or so clones, about 17% seen once. Turning to this clone: Its antigen is unknown.

The CDR3 length is 17 residues. J lost 4 bases, V lost 5 bases, and 14 bases had no gene match. From germline, CDR1 is SGHTA and CDR2 FQGTGA. The sample consisted of naive CD4+ T cells from blood. This chain connects TRBV7-3 to TRBJ2-5, with 9 bases matching TRBD2. This clonotype was obtained from a woman under 30 in good health. CDR3 nucleotide sequence: TGTGCCAGCAGCCGAACCGGGCCTAGCGGGAATGGAGAGACCCAGTACTTC. This sequence encodes CASSRTGPSGNGETQYF.